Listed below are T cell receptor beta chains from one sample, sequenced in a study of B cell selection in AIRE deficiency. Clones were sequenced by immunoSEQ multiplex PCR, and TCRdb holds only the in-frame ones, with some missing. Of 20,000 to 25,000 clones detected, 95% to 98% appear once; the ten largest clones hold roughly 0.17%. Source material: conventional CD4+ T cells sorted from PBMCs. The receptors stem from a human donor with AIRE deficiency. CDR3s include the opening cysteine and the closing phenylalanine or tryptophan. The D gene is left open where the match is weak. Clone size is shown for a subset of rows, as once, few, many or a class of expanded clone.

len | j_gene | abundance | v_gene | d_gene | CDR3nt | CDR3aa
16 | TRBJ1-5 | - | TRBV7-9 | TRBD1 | TGTGCCAGCAGCTTAGGGGCAGGGGGCGAGTATCAGCCCCAGCATTTT | CASSLGAGGEYQPQHF
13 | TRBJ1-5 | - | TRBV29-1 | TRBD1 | TGCAGCGTCACGACAGGGGACAATCAGCCCCAGCATTTT | CSVTTGDNQPQHF
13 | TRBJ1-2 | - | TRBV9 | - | TGTGCCAGCAGCTTCACAGGGAACTATGGCTACACCTTC | CASSFTGNYGYTF
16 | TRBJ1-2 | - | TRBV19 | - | TGTGCCAGTAGTATAGCAGAGACAGTAAGCAACTATGGCTACACCTTC | CASSIAETVSNYGYTF
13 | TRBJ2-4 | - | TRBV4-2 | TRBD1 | TGTGCCAGCAGCTGGGGACAGGAAAACATTCAGTACTTC | CASSWGQENIQYF
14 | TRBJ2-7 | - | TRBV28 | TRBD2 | TGTGCCAGCAGCCCCACAGCGGGAGCCTCCGAGCAGTACTTC | CASSPTAGASEQYF
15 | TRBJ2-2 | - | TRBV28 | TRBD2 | TGTGCCAGCAGTATCACTCGGGGGGAGGTCGGGGAGCTGTTTTTT | CASSITRGEVGELFF
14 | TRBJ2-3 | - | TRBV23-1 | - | TGCGCCAGCCCGGACGGTAGGAAGACAGATACGCAGTATTTT | CASPDGRKTDTQYF
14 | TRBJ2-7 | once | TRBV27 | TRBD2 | TGTGCCAGCAGTTGGGGGGGGAGTGGCTACGAGCAGTACTTC | CASSWGGSGYEQYF
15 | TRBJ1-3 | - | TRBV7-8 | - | TGTGCCAGCAGCCCGCGGGGAGGGTCCGAAAACACCATATATTTT | CASSPRGGSENTIYF
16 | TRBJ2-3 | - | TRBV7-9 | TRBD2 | TGTGCCAGCAGCTATAGACTAGCCGGATACACAGATACGCAGTATTTT | CASSYRLAGYTDTQYF
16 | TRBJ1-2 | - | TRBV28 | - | TGTGCCAGCAGTTTTGGTTTGGGACCCCCTGGCTATGGCTACACCTTC | CASSFGLGPPGYGYTF
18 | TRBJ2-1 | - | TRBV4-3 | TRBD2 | TGCGCCAGCAGCCAACTCAACCAAAGACTAGCGGGGCAGAGTGAGCAGTTCTTC | CASSQLNQRLAGQSEQFF
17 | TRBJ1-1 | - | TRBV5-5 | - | TGTGCCAGCAGCTTGGGCGGTGGAGCCAGGATGAACACTGAAGCTTTCTTT | CASSLGGGARMNTEAFF
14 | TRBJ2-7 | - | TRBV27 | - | TGTGCCAGCAGTTTATCGCAGGCCCGTAGGGAGCAGTACTTC | CASSLSQARREQYF
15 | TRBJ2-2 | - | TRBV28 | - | TGTGCCGGCCGTACCCCAGGGGCGGGGACCGGGGAGCTGTTTTTT | CAGRTPGAGTGELFF
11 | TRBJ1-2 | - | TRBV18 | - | TGTGCCAGCTCACCAGATTTGACAAGATACTTC | CASSPDLTRYF
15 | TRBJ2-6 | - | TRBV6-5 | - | TGTGCCAGCAGTCCCTTGGCAGCTGGGGCCAACGTCCTGACTTTC | CASSPLAAGANVLTF
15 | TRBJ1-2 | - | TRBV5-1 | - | TGCGCCAGCAGCCGACGTATTTCCGACAACTATGGCTACACCTTC | CASSRRISDNYGYTF
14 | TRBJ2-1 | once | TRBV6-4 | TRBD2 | TGTGCCAGCAAGTCGACTAGCGGGTCAGGTGAGCAGTTCTTC | CASKSTSGSGEQFF
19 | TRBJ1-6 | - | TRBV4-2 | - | TGTGCCAGCAGCCAAGAAAGTCAGCCCCTTAGCTCCTATAATTCACCCCTCCACTTT | CASSQESQPLSSYNSPLHF
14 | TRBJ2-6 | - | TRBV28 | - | TGTGCCAGCACTCGGCACTCTGGGGCCAACGTCCTGACTTTC | CASTRHSGANVLTF
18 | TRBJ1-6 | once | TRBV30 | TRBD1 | TGTGCCTGGAGTGTATTAATACTTGGGGACAGGGTCAATTCACCCCTCCACTTT | CAWSVLILGDRVNSPLHF
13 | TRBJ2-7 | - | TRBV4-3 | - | TGCGCCAGCAGCCTGGAGGTAGCCTACGAGCAGTACTTC | CASSLEVAYEQYF
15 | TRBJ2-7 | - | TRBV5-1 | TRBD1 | TGCGCCAGCAGCTCGGACAGGGGACCCTCCTACGAGCAGTACTTC | CASSSDRGPSYEQYF
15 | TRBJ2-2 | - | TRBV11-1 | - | TGTGCCAGCAGCTCTAGCCGAGCGAACACCGGGGAGCTGTTTTTT | CASSSSRANTGELFF
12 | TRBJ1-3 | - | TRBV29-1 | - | TGCAGCGTTGATTTAGGCCGAAACACCATATATTTT | CSVDLGRNTIYF
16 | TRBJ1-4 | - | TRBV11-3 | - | TGTGCCAGCAGCTTCCAGGGAGTTGTATCGGATGAAAAACTGTTTTTT | CASSFQGVVSDEKLFF
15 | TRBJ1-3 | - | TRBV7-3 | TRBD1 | TGTGCCAGCAGCGCAACAGGGGGCACTGGAAACACCATATATTTT | CASSATGGTGNTIYF
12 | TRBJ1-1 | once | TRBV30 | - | TGTGCCTGGAGTGTACCCGTAGCCGAAGCTTTCTTT | CAWSVPVAEAFF
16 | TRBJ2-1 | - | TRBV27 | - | TGTGCCAGCAGTTATCTAGCAGACCCCTCCTACAATGAGCAGTTCTTC | CASSYLADPSYNEQFF
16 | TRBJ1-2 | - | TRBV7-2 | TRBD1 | TGTGCCAGCAGCCCTCGGGACGGGACAGCGGGCTATGGCTACACCTTC | CASSPRDGTAGYGYTF
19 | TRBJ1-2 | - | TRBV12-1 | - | TGTGCCAGCAGGTTTAACACCGCCTACCCGGGCCCTCTCGGGAATGGCTACACCTTC | CASRFNTAYPGPLGNGYTF
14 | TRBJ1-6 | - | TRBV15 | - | TGTGCCACCAGCAGAGAGCCCGAGTCCCGAATCCTCCACTTT | CATSREPESRILHF
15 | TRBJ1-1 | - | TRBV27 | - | TGTGCCAGCACCTGGAAGGGTGGTGGGAACACTGAAGCTTTCTTT | CASTWKGGGNTEAFF
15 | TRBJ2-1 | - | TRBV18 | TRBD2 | TGTGCCAGCTCACCACCGGGACTAGCGGTCGGTGAGCAGTTCTTC | CASSPPGLAVGEQFF
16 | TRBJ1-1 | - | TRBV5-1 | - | TGCGCCAGCAGCCAAACCTCCGGGATCAAGAACACTGAAGCTTTCTTT | CASSQTSGIKNTEAFF
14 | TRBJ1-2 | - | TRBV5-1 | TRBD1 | TGCGCCAGCAGCCGGACAGGCTATAACTATGGCTACACCTTC | CASSRTGYNYGYTF
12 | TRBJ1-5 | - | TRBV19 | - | TGTGCCAGTTCGGACGGGTTACAGCCCCAGCATTTT | CASSDGLQPQHF
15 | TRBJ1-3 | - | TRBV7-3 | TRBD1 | TGTGCCAGCAGCCAACAGGGGGCGGCCGGAAACACCATATATTTT | CASSQQGAAGNTIYF
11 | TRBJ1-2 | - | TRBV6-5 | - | TGTGCCAGCAGTAACGCAAGGGTTTACACCTTC | CASSNARVYTF